The clone carrying this T cell receptor beta chain was counted ten times or more. Its antigen is as yet unknown. The data derive from a study of naive and memory T cell subsets. Study results and caveats: In CD4 and CD8 cells, diversity dropped from naive through EMRA.

The CDR3 is 13 residues long. V lost 2 bases and J 2 bases, leaving 5 bases between the germline ends. Per the germline V gene, CDR1 is MRHNA and CDR2 is SNTAGT. An equimolar mix of two oligonucleotides served as the beta constant-region primer for TRBC1 and TRBC2. Four rounds of PCR amplified the ligated cDNA using nested alpha and beta constant-region primers plus SP2. TCRdb redid the calling of the UMI-ligation and nested PCR reads with MiXCR, one entry per CDR3 protein. The data hold roughly 24,000 distinct CDR3 sequences, with more than 7% observed a single time. The source material was central memory CD8+ T cells from blood. The V call is TRBV6-4, the J call TRBJ2-3; D gene uncertain. The clonotype comes from a human donor in good health. CDR3 coding DNA: TGTGCCAGCAGTGACAGGATCACAGATACGCAGTATTTT. Protein: CASSDRITDTQYF.